Below, one T cell receptor (beta chain) is given with its context. As yet, its antigen is unknown. The germline V gene has CDR1 SGHTA and CDR2 FQGNSA. Between the trimmed V and J ends, which lost 3 bases and 9 bases, there was a span of 12 bases. The CDR3 consists of 14 residues. PCR was performed using 60 Vbeta and 13 Jbeta primers. The repertoire was sequenced with immunoSEQ multiplex PCR; TCRdb's copy has only in-frame clones and lacks some. Its table lists some 76,000 clones. At sampling all donors were nominally healthy, likely with unrecorded immune exposures. The sample is drawn from a study of cytomegalovirus exposure and HLA in healthy donors. Study at large: Within the Caucasian-associated ancestry cluster were more than 75% of the roughly 400 genotyped donors. General study results and limits: Cytomegalovirus status was reportedly diagnosed by the classifier with high sensitivity and specificity.

The sequence derives from a man aged 35-49 years in good health and CMV-seronegative. The specimen sequenced was PBMCs. This chain joins TRBV7-2 and TRBJ1-6; D possibly corresponds to TRBD1 (6 bases). In DNA, the CDR3 is TGTGCCAGCAGCTTCCGGACAGATGTTTCACCCCTCCACTTT. The encoded protein is CASSFRTDVSPLHF. The variable domain in full, completed from reference TRBV7-2 and TRBJ1-6, reads GAGVSQSPSNKVTEKGKDVELRCDPISGHTALYWYRQSLGQGLEFLIYFQGNSAPDKSGLPSDRFSAERTGGSVSTLTIQRTQQEDSAVYLCASSFRTDVSPLHFGNGTRLTVT.